These 28 T cell receptor beta chains share one sample of origin, sequenced in a study of shared clonotypes between healthy human individuals. Assay used: immunoSEQ multiplex PCR; TCRdb lists only in-frame clones, some missing. The data contain approximately 2,300,000 clones, less than 95% of them singletons. The sequencing sample was made of naive CD4+ T cells from PBMCs. Subset noted: CD45RA+ positively selected. Receptor source: a man between 18 and 29 years old in good health. Some clones in this sample may be carry-over from other donors' samples.

The chain employs TRBV6-5 and TRBJ2-2; D remains ambiguous. In germline, CDR1 is MNHEY, CDR2 SVGAGI. The CDR3 is 13 amino acids. V lost 2 bases to trimming and J lost 4 bases, with 5 bases between them. The CDR3 region has the DNA TGTGCCAGCAGTTACGGCTTCACCGGGGAGCTGTTTTTT. It yields the protein CASSYGFTGELFF.

This chain joins TRBV6-5 and TRBJ1-6; a weak D match, TRBD1 (6 bases). V lost 5 bases and J lost 13, with 18 bases in between. The CDR3 runs 14 residues. CDR1 is MNHEY, CDR2 SVGAGI, per germline. The CDR3 is CASSPRDTPRPLHF. Here the CDR3 DNA reads TGTGCCAGCAGTCCCCGGGACACCCCACGGCCCCTCCACTTT.

The rearrangement joins TRBV6-1 to TRBJ2-3; 7 bases line up with TRBD1. CDR1 and CDR2 (germline): MNHNS, SASEGT. The V gene end was trimmed by 7 bases and the J gene end by 5 bases; junction bases not matched to a gene: 9. This CDR3 is built from 14 residues. The CDR3 DNA sequence: TGTGCCAGCATGAGACAGGGTATACGAGATACGCAGTATTTT. It codes for CASMRQGIRDTQYF.

The rearrangement uses TRBV30 and TRBJ1-1, with D unresolved. This CDR3 is built from 14 residues. Looked up from germline, CDR1 is GTSNPN and CDR2 is SVGIG (reference sequence). The V end was cut by 2 bases, the J end by 5 bases, with 15 bases between. CDR3 protein: CAWSKRETWTEAFF. Here the CDR3 DNA reads TGTGCCTGGAGTAAGCGGGAGACCTGGACTGAAGCTTTCTTT.

The gene calls are TRBV5-1 and TRBJ2-2, with D unresolved. The CDR3 contains 16 residues. Trimming removed 6 bases at V and 4 bases at J, with 19 bases between. CDR1 SGHRS and CDR2 YFSETQ come from the germline V gene. The CDR3 here is CASKGGLAGLTGELFF. The CDR3 DNA follows: TGCGCCAGCAAGGGCGGTTTGGCCGGGCTCACCGGGGAGCTGTTTTTT.

This clone was recorded only once. J is TRBJ2-3 and V is TRBV25-1, with 7 nucleotides matching TRBD1. V was clipped by 6 bases and J by 3 bases; unmatched bases: 3. CDR1 is MGHDK, CDR2 SYGVNS, per germline. The CDR3 consists of 13 residues. The CDR3 loop reads CASRETGTDTQYF. In DNA, the CDR3 is TGTGCCAGCAGGGAGACAGGGACAGATACGCAGTATTTT.

In this sample, this clone turned up once. The gene calls are TRBV18 and TRBJ2-1; 14 bases map to TRBD2. This CDR3 region has 18 residues. Germline V gene data show CDR1 as KGHSH and CDR2 as LQKENI. V was clipped by 4 bases and J by 5 bases; unmatched bases: 10. The CDR3 DNA sequence: TGTGCCAGCTCACTCCTAAAGTGGGGACTAGCGGGGGACAATGAGCAGTTCTTC. This encodes CASSLLKWGLAGDNEQFF. The full variable domain, in which reference TRBV18 and TRBJ2-1 provide the parts outside the CDR3, is NAGVMQNPRHLVRRRGQEARLRCSPMKGHSHVYWYRQLPEEGLKFMVYLQKENIIDESGMPKERFSAEFPKEGPSILRIQQVVRGDSAAYFCASSLLKWGLAGDNEQFFGPGTRLTVL.

This clone showed up just once. The rearrangement uses TRBV5-1 and TRBJ1-4, with D possibly matching TRBD1 (6 bases). Germline-derived CDR1 and CDR2 are SGHRS and YFSETQ. V was shortened by 0 bases and J by 0 bases, with 12 bases between the two germline ends. There are 17 residues in the CDR3. In DNA form, the CDR3 reads TGCGCCAGCAGCTTGGGTCAGGGGCCGCCAACTAATGAAAAACTGTTTTTT. Translation gives CASSLGQGPPTNEKLFF.

This chain connects TRBV14 to TRBJ2-7; D may be TRBD1 or TRBD2 (5 bases each). The V end was cut by 0 bases, the J end by 4 bases, with 13 bases between. Per the germline V gene, CDR1 is SGHDN and CDR2 is FVKESK. The CDR3 is 15 residues long. The CDR3 protein is CASSQDGQGRYEQYF. The CDR3 nucleotides read TGTGCCAGCAGCCAAGATGGCCAGGGACGGTACGAGCAGTACTTC.

In DNA form, the CDR3 reads TGCGCCAGCAGCCAAGAAGTAAGATCGAGGGGTGGTGGCTATGGCTACACCTTC. Protein: CASSQEVRSRGGGYGYTF. V usage is TRBV4-3 and J usage is TRBJ1-2; a possible D gene is TRBD1 (5 bases). Trimming stripped 0 bases from V and 4 bases from J, with 21 bases between. The CDR3 is made up of 18 amino acids. Germline V gives CDR1 LGHNA, CDR2 YSLEER.

The rearrangement links TRBV7-2 to TRBJ2-1; the match to TRBD2 covers 8 bases. CDR1 and CDR2 from the germline V gene are SGHTA and FQGNSA. The length of the CDR3 is 15 residues. Losses at the gene ends were 0 bases for V and 8 bases for J; bases not matched to a gene: 6. The CDR3 loop is CASSLAHSGNYEQFF. The CDR3 coding sequence is TGTGCCAGCAGCTTAGCGCATAGCGGGAACTATGAGCAGTTCTTC. The full variable domain, with the rest looked up from reference TRBV7-2 and TRBJ2-1, is GAGVSQSPSNKVTEKGKDVELRCDPISGHTALYWYRQSLGQGLEFLIYFQGNSAPDKSGLPSDRFSAERTGGSVSTLTIQRTQQEDSAVYLCASSLAHSGNYEQFFGPGTRLTVL.

This clone was observed a handful of times. The chain joins TRBV14 to TRBJ1-5; no clear D. The germline V gene encodes CDR1 SGHDN and CDR2 FVKESK. The CDR3 length is 14 residues. Trimming pared 1 base from V and 6 bases from J, leaving 10 bases between. The CDR3: CASSQAAVTQPQHF. For the CDR3, the DNA is TGTGCCAGCAGCCAAGCCGCAGTAACTCAGCCCCAGCATTTT.

The chain couples TRBV6-6 to TRBJ2-2; D unclear. The germline V gene has CDR1 MNHNY and CDR2 SVGAGI (reference sequence). The CDR3 is 14 amino acids. The ends were cut back, 7 bases at V and 2 bases at J, with 11 bases in the middle. CDR3 region: CASTQLYNTGELFF. CDR3 sequence (DNA): TGTGCCAGCACCCAACTTTATAACACCGGGGAGCTGTTTTTT.

The chain is built from TRBV5-4 and TRBJ2-5; D tentatively reads TRBD1 or TRBD2 (5 bases each). Germline lookup yields CDR1 SGHNT and CDR2 YYREEE (reference sequence). The CDR3 sequence is 14 residues long. The CDR3, as DNA: TGTGCAAGTCGGGGCCCAGGTTTCCAAGAGACCCAGTACTTC. Encoded protein: CASRGPGFQETQYF.

CDR3 in amino acids: CASSPWDRGGETQYF. For the CDR3, the DNA is TGTGCCAGCAGCCCTTGGGACAGGGGGGGGGAGACCCAGTACTTC. The chain combines TRBV21-1 with TRBJ2-5; the D call of TRBD1 is as the table states it, not checked on the DNA. TRBV21-1 is classified as a pseudogene. CDR3 size: 15 residues.

The chain links TRBV4-3 to TRBJ2-7, with D tentatively TRBD2 (6 bases). CDR3 length equals 15 residues. Trimming removed 4 bases from V and 0 bases from J, with 13 bases in between. The germline V gene has CDR1 LGHNA and CDR2 YSLEER. CDR3 in amino acids: CASSRDSRSSYEQYF. In nucleotides, the CDR3 is TGCGCCAGCAGCCGGGACTCGAGGAGCTCCTACGAGCAGTACTTC.

In its sample, this clone was seen once. The chain couples TRBV9 to TRBJ2-2; 8 bases line up with TRBD2. Germline CDR1 reads SGDLS; CDR2 reads YYNGEE. Unmatched junction bases numbered 3, after V lost 4 bases and J lost 4 bases. This CDR3 region has 14 residues. This CDR3 reads CASSPREGTGELFF. CDR3 DNA: TGTGCCAGCAGCCCTCGGGAGGGCACCGGGGAGCTGTTTTTT.

In regard to this clone: A read error is likely, as this CDR3 ends without the conserved phenylalanine or tryptophan. No DNA is shown, since the ends of the CDR3 on it are uncertain; the CDR3 is the one TCRdb lists. The chain couples TRBV28 to TRBJ2-7. The CDR3 has 13 residues if both end residues are counted. Germline V CDR1 and CDR2: MDHEN, SYDVKM. This CDR3 reads CASTHLTPRYPLP.

This chain connects TRBV28 to TRBJ1-1, with a weak D call TRBD1 (6 bases). Trimming stripped 4 bases from V and 4 bases from J, with 16 bases between. CDR1 and CDR2 from the germline V gene are MDHEN and SYDVKM. This CDR3 is 15 amino acids long. CDR3 residues: CASSSVGGPGTEAFF. DNA of the CDR3: TGTGCCAGCAGTTCCGTCGGGGGGCCTGGCACTGAAGCTTTCTTT.

In this sample, this clone turned up a few times. The chain employs TRBV30 and TRBJ1-1; TRBD1 matches 8 bases. The germline CDR1 and CDR2 sequences are GTSNPN and SVGIG (reference sequence). J lost 5 bases, V lost 2 bases, and 10 bases had no gene match. This CDR3 comprises 15 residues. The CDR3 coding sequence is TGTGCCTGGAGTAGCGCCGGGACAGGCTATACTGAAGCTTTCTTT. This encodes CAWSSAGTGYTEAFF.

The J gene is TRBJ2-1, the V gene TRBV5-1; 15 nucleotides line up with TRBD2. Trimming at V came to 1 base and at J to 0 bases, leaving 8 bases not matched to a gene. The CDR3 covers 20 residues. Germline V gene lookup returns CDR1 SGHRS and CDR2 YFSETQ. CDR3 in amino acids: CASSLQYGLAGGPSYNEQFF. The DNA of the CDR3 is TGCGCCAGCAGCTTGCAATACGGACTAGCGGGAGGGCCCTCCTACAATGAGCAGTTCTTC.

The V gene is TRBV5-4, the J gene TRBJ2-3; 9 nucleotides agree with TRBD2. Germline V gene sequence: CDR1 SGHNT, CDR2 YYREEE (reference sequence). The CDR3 contains 15 residues. V lost 3 bases to trimming and J lost 5 bases; unmatched junction nucleotides: 7. In DNA, the CDR3 is TGTGCCAGCAGCTGGGGGATAGCGGGAGAAGATACGCAGTATTTT. As protein: CASSWGIAGEDTQYF.

The gene calls are TRBV6-5 and TRBJ2-7; the match to TRBD1 covers 7 bases. From germline, CDR1 is MNHEY and CDR2 SVGAGI. V was pared by 7 bases and J by 5 bases, with 11 bases of the junction left unmatched. This CDR3 is built from 14 residues. The CDR3 sequence: CASTQGQAPHEQYF. The CDR3 DNA reads as TGTGCCAGCACTCAAGGACAGGCCCCCCACGAGCAGTACTTC.

About this clone: Other DNA sequences from this sample encode an identical CDR3 as well. The CDR3, as DNA: TGCAGCGTTGAGGGCAGGGCAAGAGAGACCCAGTACTTC. The encoded protein is CSVEGRARETQYF. V and J are TRBV29-1 and TRBJ2-5; a possible D gene is TRBD1 (5 bases). The CDR3 spans 13 residues. V lost 3 bases and J lost 4, with 12 bases in between. CDR1 SQVTM and CDR2 ANQGSEA come from the germline V gene.

The chain couples TRBV28 to TRBJ2-2; 9 bases align to TRBD1. CDR1 is MDHEN, CDR2 SYDVKM, per germline. V shed 10 bases and J 3 bases; nucleotides not matched to a gene: 15. The CDR3 consists of 17 residues. In DNA form, the CDR3 reads TGTGCCATCGAGCAAGGTGCGGGACAGGGTCACACCGGGGAGCTGTTTTTT. Protein product: CAIEQGAGQGHTGELFF. The complete variable domain, with remaining parts taken from reference TRBV28 and TRBJ2-2, reads DVKVTQSSRYLVKRTGEKVFLECVQDMDHENMFWYRQDPGLGLRLIYFSYDVKMKEKGDIPEGYSVSREKKERFSLILESASTNQTSMYLCAIEQGAGQGHTGELFFGEGSRLTVL.

The rearrangement links TRBV7-8 to TRBJ1-3; TRBD1 aligns across 7 bases. V shed 4 bases and J 0 bases; nucleotides not matched to a gene: 9. Germline CDR1 SGHVS, CDR2 FQNEAQ. The CDR3 runs 17 residues. The DNA for the CDR3 is TGTGCCAGCAGCTGGACCGTGGGACAGCTCTCTGGAAACACCATATATTTT. It is translated as CASSWTVGQLSGNTIYF.

The chain employs TRBV10-2 and TRBJ2-3; 10 nucleotides match TRBD1. The ends lost 6 bases at V and 4 bases at J; junction bases unmatched: 7. CDR1 and CDR2 from the germline V gene are WSHSY and SAAADI. The CDR3 totals 15 residues. The CDR3 spells CASSQRTGGADTQYF. The CDR3 DNA reads as TGCGCCAGCAGCCAGCGGACAGGGGGTGCAGATACGCAGTATTTT.

This clone was seen a handful of times. The genes are TRBV7-9 and TRBJ1-5; 8 bases are shared with TRBD1. Per germline, CDR1 SEHNR and CDR2 FQNEAQ (reference sequence). J lost 8 bases, V lost 4 bases, and 7 bases had no gene match. This CDR3 has 14 residues. CDR3 sequence: CASSSQTGEEPQHF. The CDR3 DNA is TGTGCCAGCAGCTCCCAGACAGGGGAAGAGCCCCAGCATTTT.